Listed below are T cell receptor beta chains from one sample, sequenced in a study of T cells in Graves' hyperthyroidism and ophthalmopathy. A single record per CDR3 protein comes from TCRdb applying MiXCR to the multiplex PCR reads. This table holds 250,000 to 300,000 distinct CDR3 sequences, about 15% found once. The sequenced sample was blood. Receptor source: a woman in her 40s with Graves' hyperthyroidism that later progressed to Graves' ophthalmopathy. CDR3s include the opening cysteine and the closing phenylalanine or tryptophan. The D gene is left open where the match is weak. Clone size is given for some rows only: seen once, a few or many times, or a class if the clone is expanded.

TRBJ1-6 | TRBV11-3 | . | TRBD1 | CASSARQGTSPLHF | TGTGCCAGCAGCGCCAGACAGGGGACTTCACCCCTCCACTTT
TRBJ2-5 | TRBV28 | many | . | CASSFSPAVDSETQYF | TGTGCCAGCAGTTTTAGTCCCGCGGTTGACAGCGAGACCCAGTACTTC
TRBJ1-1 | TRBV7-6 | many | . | CASSLAEGPGVNTEAFF | TGTGCCAGCAGCTTAGCCGAGGGACCCGGAGTGAACACTGAAGCTTTCTTT
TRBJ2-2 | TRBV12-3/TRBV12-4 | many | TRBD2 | CASSPDRTSGRAANTGELFF | TGTGCCAGCAGTCCCGACAGGACTAGCGGGAGGGCCGCGAACACCGGGGAGCTGTTTTTT
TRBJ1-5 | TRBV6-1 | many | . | CASSEALRGFSNQPQHF | TGTGCCAGCAGTGAAGCGCTTCGGGGGTTTAGCAATCAGCCCCAGCATTTT
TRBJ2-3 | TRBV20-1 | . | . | CSASGADTQYF | TGCAGTGCTAGCGGGGCAGATACGCAGTATTTT
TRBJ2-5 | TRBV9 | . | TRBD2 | CASSVGQGGVETQYF | TGTGCCAGCAGCGTAGGGCAGGGAGGGGTAGAGACCCAGTACTTC
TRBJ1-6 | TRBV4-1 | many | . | CASSQDPRAAVNSPLHF | TGCGCCAGCAGCCAAGATCCGAGGGCGGCCGTAAATTCACCCCTCCACTTT
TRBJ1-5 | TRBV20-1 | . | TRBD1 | CSAPPRGQMRNQPQHF | TGCAGTGCTCCTCCCAGGGGGCAGATGCGCAATCAGCCCCAGCATTTT
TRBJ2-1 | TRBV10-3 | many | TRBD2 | CAISGVSSGLSYNEQFF | TGTGCCATCAGTGGGGTTTCTAGCGGCCTCTCCTACAATGAGCAGTTCTTC
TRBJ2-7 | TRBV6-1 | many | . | CASSGLGGQYEQYF | TGTGCCAGCAGTGGCCTCGGGGGGCAGTACGAGCAGTACTTC
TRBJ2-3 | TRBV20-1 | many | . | CSASLIRLPGTSTDTQYF | TGCAGTGCTAGTCTAATACGATTGCCCGGGACTAGCACAGATACGCAGTATTTT
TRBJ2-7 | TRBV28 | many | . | CASTMTGFSYEQYF | TGTGCCAGCACCATGACGGGATTCTCCTACGAGCAGTACTTC
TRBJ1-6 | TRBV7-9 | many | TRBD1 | CASSPQIVQGLNSPLHF | TGTGCCAGCAGCCCGCAAATCGTACAGGGGTTAAATTCACCCCTCCACTTT
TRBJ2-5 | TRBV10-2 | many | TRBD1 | CASSEARGETQYF | TGCGCCAGCAGTGAGGCCAGGGGGGAGACCCAGTACTTC
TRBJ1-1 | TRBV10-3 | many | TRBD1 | CAISESSWVGTENTEAFF | TGTGCCATCAGTGAGTCTAGTTGGGTGGGGACAGAAAACACTGAAGCTTTCTTT
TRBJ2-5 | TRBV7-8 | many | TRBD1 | CASSLALGQGQETQYF | TGTGCCAGCAGCTTAGCTCTGGGACAGGGACAAGAGACCCAGTACTTC
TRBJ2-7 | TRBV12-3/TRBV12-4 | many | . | CASRLGLSYEQYF | TGTGCCAGCCGCCTAGGCCTTTCCTACGAGCAGTACTTC
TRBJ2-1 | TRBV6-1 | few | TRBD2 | CASSWERDSSYNEQFF | TGTGCCAGCAGTTGGGAGCGGGATTCCTCCTACAATGAGCAGTTCTTC
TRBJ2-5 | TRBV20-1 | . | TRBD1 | CSASPGTGALETQYF | TGCAGTGCTAGTCCCGGGACAGGGGCTTTAGAGACCCAGTACTTC